The 25 T cell receptor beta chains below were found in one sample sequenced in a study of radiation and T cells in renal cell carcinoma. Regarding time point: blood 4 weeks post-SBRT, at nephrectomy. Stated treatment: 15 Gy SBRT to primary tumor, nephrectomy 4 weeks later. The table came from immunoSEQ multiplex PCR; TCRdb's copy has only in-frame clones and leaves some out. The sample yields about 170,000 clones, roughly nine tenths seen once. Sequences were derived from blood, sampled from a patient whose treatment included radiotherapy and nephrectomy. These receptors came from a woman in her forties or fifties with renal cell carcinoma.

This clone was recorded once. This chain links TRBV5-6 with TRBJ1-1, with no clear D. V lost 0 bases to trimming and J lost 3 bases, with 3 bases between them. This CDR3 is 12 amino acids long. Germline V gene data show CDR1 as SGHDT and CDR2 as YYEEEE. As DNA, the CDR3 is TGTGCCAGCAGCTTGGCGGACACTGAAGCTTTCTTT. This encodes CASSLADTEAFF.

V usage is TRBV10-1 and J usage is TRBJ2-3; maybe TRBD1 (6 bases). The CDR3 has 16 amino acids. V lost 3 bases and J lost 1, with 14 bases in between. In germline, CDR1 is WNHNN, CDR2 SYGVQD (reference sequence). The CDR3 DNA follows: TGCGCCAGCAGTGAAGGACAGATAATGGGCACAGATACGCAGTATTTT. Residues: CASSEGQIMGTDTQYF.

This clone has a single count. The rearrangement links TRBV29-1 to TRBJ1-6, with a possible D match to TRBD1 (6 bases). Between the trimmed V and J ends, which lost 6 bases and 9 bases, there was a span of 15 bases. This CDR3 has 13 amino acids. Per the germline V gene, CDR1 is SQVTM and CDR2 is ANQGSEA. CDR3 bases: TGCAGCGTGGGATCAGGGGAGGGTTCACCCCTCCACTTT. This translates into CSVGSGEGSPLHF.

The J gene is TRBJ1-2, the V gene TRBV2, with D hard to call. The V and J ends lost 1 base and 4 bases respectively, with 7 bases between them. CDR3 length equals 13 residues. Looked up from germline, CDR1 is SNHLY and CDR2 is FYNNEI. The CDR3 is CASSEEFVYGYTF. CDR3 DNA: TGTGCCAGCAGTGAAGAGTTCGTCTATGGCTACACCTTC.

CDR3 amino acids: CASSVGYGYTF. For the CDR3, the DNA is TGTGCCAGCAGTGTAGGGTATGGCTACACCTTC. The V gene is TRBV25-1, the J gene TRBJ1-2; D remains ambiguous. Germline CDR1 reads MGHDK; CDR2 reads SYGVNS. CDR3 length equals 11 residues. V was cut by 4 bases and J by 5 bases, with 5 bases left in between.

The CDR3 protein is CASTKGSGNTIYF. The CDR3 DNA follows: TGTGCCAGCACAAAGGGCTCTGGAAACACCATATATTTT. The chain joins TRBV7-8 to TRBJ1-3; no clear D gene. The CDR3 is 13 amino acids. Germline CDR1 is SGHVS and CDR2 is FQNEAQ. V was shortened by 7 bases and J by 0 bases, with 7 bases between the two germline ends. Variable domain in full (rest from reference TRBV7-8 and TRBJ1-3): GAGVSQSPRYKVAKRGQDVALRCDPISGHVSLFWYQQALGQGPEFLTYFQNEAQLDKSGLPSDRFFAERPEGSVSTLKIQRTQQEDSAVYLCASTKGSGNTIYFGEGSWLTVV.

This clone was seen a handful of times. The V call is TRBV5-1, the J call TRBJ2-3; no clear D gene. Trimming shortened V by 0 bases and J by 4 bases, and 0 bases separated the two germline ends. Germline loops: CDR1 SGHRS, CDR2 YFSETQ. This CDR3 region has 11 residues. CDR3 amino acids: CASSLADTQYF. CDR3 nucleotides: TGCGCCAGCAGCTTGGCAGATACGCAGTATTTT.

The V gene is TRBV5-6, the J gene TRBJ2-7; no definite D call. This CDR3 has 16 residues. The ends were cut back, 4 bases at V and 2 bases at J, with 19 bases in the middle. Germline V gene data show CDR1 as SGHDT and CDR2 as YYEEEE. The DNA for the CDR3 is TGTGCCAGCAGCCCCGGACCTGACCCAGATACCTACGAGCAGTACTTC. This sequence encodes CASSPGPDPDTYEQYF. Full variable domain (remainder filled in from reference TRBV5-6 and TRBJ2-7): DAGVTQSPTHLIKTRGQQVTLRCSPKSGHDTVSWYQQALGQGPQFIFQYYEEEERQRGNFPDRFSGHQFPNYSSELNVNALLLGDSALYLCASSPGPDPDTYEQYFGPGTRLTVT.

This clone appeared a single time. The chain combines TRBV11-3 with TRBJ2-5; a weak D match, TRBD2 (6 bases). The CDR3 has 15 residues. Trimming removed 1 base at V and 2 bases at J, with 11 bases between. Germline lookup yields CDR1 SGHNT and CDR2 YENEEA. The CDR3 bases are TGTGCCAGCAGCTTAGGGGGGACTCCGCAAGAGACCCAGTACTTC. Its protein is CASSLGGTPQETQYF.

This sequence joins TRBV4-3 and TRBJ1-1; D not certain. From germline, CDR1 is LGHNA and CDR2 YSLEER. V was pared by 0 bases and J by 5 bases, with 7 bases between. CDR3 size: 13 residues. The CDR3 is CASSQEGRTEAFF. CDR3 nucleotides: TGCGCCAGCAGCCAAGAAGGACGGACTGAAGCTTTCTTT.

This clone was picked up a small number of times. The V call is TRBV5-1, the J call TRBJ1-6; D gene unclear. CDR3 length: 14 amino acids. Germline CDR1 is SGHRS and CDR2 is YFSETQ. V lost 2 bases and J 4 bases, leaving 7 bases between the germline ends. In DNA form, the CDR3 reads TGCGCCAGCAGCTTACGCGGGTATAATTCACCCCTCCACTTT. Encoded protein: CASSLRGYNSPLHF. Filled out from reference TRBV5-1 and TRBJ1-6, the complete variable domain reads KAGVTQTPRYLIKTRGQQVTLSCSPISGHRSVSWYQQTPGQGLQFLFEYFSETQRNKGNFPGRFSGRQFSNSRSEMNVSTLELGDSALYLCASSLRGYNSPLHFGNGTRLTVT.

The chain is built from TRBV18 and TRBJ1-2; 7 nucleotides match TRBD1. V lost 3 bases, J lost 7 bases, and 8 bases stayed unmatched. This CDR3 has 14 amino acids. Germline-derived CDR1 and CDR2 are KGHSH and LQKENI. Here the CDR3 reads CASSPLQGEGGYTF. CDR3 DNA sequence: TGTGCCAGCTCACCGCTTCAGGGGGAAGGTGGCTACACCTTC.

The gene calls are TRBV6-1 and TRBJ2-1; either TRBD1 or TRBD2 may supply D (6 bases each). Trimming pared 5 bases from V and 2 bases from J, leaving 13 bases between. Germline loops: CDR1 MNHNS, CDR2 SASEGT. CDR3 size: 15 residues. Written as DNA, the CDR3 is TGTGCCAGCAGTTTCGAGGGGGGCGCCTACAATGAGCAGTTCTTC. Translated: CASSFEGGAYNEQFF.

The V call is TRBV6-1, the J call TRBJ2-3; D possibly corresponds to TRBD2 (6 bases). Germline V gene data show CDR1 as MNHNS and CDR2 as SASEGT. V shed 2 bases and J shed 1 base, with 13 bases lying between them. The CDR3 is made up of 16 amino acids. The CDR3 sequence is CASSESMTGGTDTQYF. DNA of the CDR3: TGTGCCAGCAGTGAATCGATGACGGGGGGCACAGATACGCAGTATTTT.

The V call is TRBV2, the J call TRBJ1-1, with 8 bases identical to TRBD1. The CDR3 is 13 residues long. The V gene's germline CDR1 is SNHLY and CDR2 FYNNEI. J gave up 3 bases and V 8 bases, and 5 bases lay outside the gene matches. The CDR3 is CASSTGGDTEAFF. CDR3 nucleotide sequence: TGTGCCAGCTCAACAGGGGGGGACACTGAAGCTTTCTTT. Full variable domain (rest looked up from reference TRBV2 and TRBJ1-1): EPEVTQTPSHQVTQMGQEVILRCVPISNHLYFYWYRQILGQKVEFLVSFYNNEISEKSEIFDDQFSVERPDGSNFTLKIRSTKLEDSAMYFCASSTGGDTEAFFGQGTRLTVV.

The V call is TRBV5-1, the J call TRBJ1-3, with 8 bases identical to TRBD1. Germline V lookup: CDR1 SGHRS, CDR2 YFSETQ. Losses at the gene ends were 4 bases for V and 3 bases for J; bases not matched to a gene: 3. The length of the CDR3 is 14 residues. The CDR3 coding sequence is TGCGCCAGCAGCCCGGGACAGGTTGGAAACACCATATATTTT. Encoded protein: CASSPGQVGNTIYF.

This clone was seen just once. The chain is built from TRBV7-2 and TRBJ1-2; 8 nucleotides agree with TRBD1. V lost 0 bases and J lost 4; bases outside the gene matches: 16. The CDR3 consists of 19 residues. Germline CDR1 reads SGHTA; CDR2 reads FQGNSA. The DNA of the CDR3 is TGTGCCAGCAGCTTAGCGGGTTCGAGGACAGGGATGATCCCCTATGGCTACACCTTC. Protein sequence: CASSLAGSRTGMIPYGYTF.

The chain uses TRBV9 and TRBJ2-7; D not resolved. Trimming took 4 bases from V and 3 from J, leaving 8 bases between them. The germline V gene encodes CDR1 SGDLS and CDR2 YYNGEE. The CDR3 spans 12 residues. CDR3 coding DNA: TGTGCCAGCAGCCTAGACAACTACGAGCAGTACTTC. Protein: CASSLDNYEQYF.

V is TRBV19 and J is TRBJ1-6, with no clear D. CDR3 length equals 14 residues. V gave up 3 bases and J gave up 6 bases, with 9 bases separating them. Germline lookup yields CDR1 LNHDA and CDR2 SQIVND (reference sequence). Here the CDR3 DNA reads TGTGCCAGTAGTATGTGGAGCGTTAATTCACCCCTCCACTTT. It yields the protein CASSMWSVNSPLHF.

The chain links TRBV19 to TRBJ2-1; 9 bases align to TRBD1. CDR1 and CDR2 (germline): LNHDA, SQIVND (reference sequence). The CDR3 covers 18 residues. V dropped 3 bases and J dropped 1; count of bases not matched to a gene: 10. The chain's CDR3 is CASSMRNRGRISYNEQFF. The DNA for the CDR3 is TGTGCCAGTAGTATGAGAAACAGGGGGCGAATATCCTACAATGAGCAGTTCTTC.

The V gene is TRBV11-1, the J gene TRBJ1-3; no clear D gene. The V gene's germline CDR1 is SGHAT and CDR2 FQDESV (reference sequence). The CDR3 sequence is 15 residues long. Trimming cost V 1 base and J 0 bases, with 7 bases left between them. The CDR3 region is CASSLDRYSGNTIYF. CDR3 DNA: TGTGCCAGCAGCTTAGACCGCTACTCTGGAAACACCATATATTTT.

CDR3 bases: TGTGCCAGCAGCCTGGCAGGGCCAACTAATGAAAAACTGTTTTTT. Protein product: CASSLAGPTNEKLFF. The rearrangement uses TRBV5-4 and TRBJ1-4; tentative D call: TRBD1 (5 bases). Trimming shortened V by 4 bases and J by 0 bases, and 10 bases separated the two germline ends. Germline CDR1 reads SGHNT; CDR2 reads YYREEE (reference sequence). This CDR3 comprises 15 residues.

On this clone: Other DNA sequences within the sample encode an identical CDR3. The V call is TRBV9, the J call TRBJ2-2; D might be TRBD2 (6 bases). This CDR3 region has 15 residues. Germline CDR1 is SGDLS and CDR2 is YYNGEE. The germline V and J ends were trimmed by 0 bases and 0 bases, with 6 bases remaining between them. CDR3 in amino acids: CASSVGLANTGELFF. The CDR3, as DNA: TGTGCCAGCAGCGTAGGACTAGCGAACACCGGGGAGCTGTTTTTT.

This clone was picked up one time. This chain connects TRBV2 to TRBJ1-1; no definite D call. V shed 7 bases and J shed 1 base, with 10 bases lying between them. CDR3 size: 13 residues. Per the germline V gene, CDR1 is SNHLY and CDR2 is FYNNEI. CDR3 region: CASTVAPNTEAFF. DNA of the CDR3: TGTGCCAGCACCGTGGCCCCGAACACTGAAGCTTTCTTT.

This clone was seen a single time. CDR3 in amino acids: CASSPGQGRIKETQYF. DNA of the CDR3: TGTGCCAGCAGCCCCGGACAGGGGCGAATTAAAGAGACCCAGTACTTC. The rearrangement links TRBV5-8 to TRBJ2-5; 9 bases map to TRBD1. V trimming: 4 bases; J trimming: 3 bases; junction bases outside the gene matches: 10. CDR3 size: 16 residues. The germline V gene has CDR1 SGHTS and CDR2 YDEGEE.